A selection of T cell receptor beta chains follows, all from one sample in a study of OX40 agonist ivuxolimab in advanced cancers. Libraries were prepared by immunoSEQ multiplex PCR; TCRdb keeps only in-frame clonotypes and omits some of them. The sample lists 40,000 to 60,000 clones, about nine tenths seen once, with 3.4% in the top ten. The sequenced sample was CD4+ or CD8+ T cells sorted from blood, obtained in a trial of the OX40 agonist ivuxolimab. The receptors here all came from an adult with an advanced solid tumor such as melanoma, head and neck, liver or kidney cancer. CDR3s include the opening cysteine and the closing phenylalanine or tryptophan. A D gene is named only where the DNA matches it firmly. Size values are once, few and many counts, or a class for expanded clones, and some rows have none.

D | J | size | V | CDR3 | DNA
NA | TRBJ2-6 | NA | TRBV12-5 | CASGGSPSGANVLTF | TGTGCTAGTGGGGGCAGTCCGTCTGGGGCCAACGTCCTGACTTTC
NA | TRBJ2-7 | few | TRBV5-4 | CASSPLGGEQYF | TGTGCCAGCAGCCCCCTGGGGGGCGAGCAGTACTTC
NA | TRBJ1-1 | NA | TRBV5-1 | CASSGTSVFGTEAFF | TGCGCCAGCAGCGGGACATCGGTTTTCGGCACTGAAGCTTTCTTT
TRBD2 | TRBJ2-2 | NA | TRBV7-2 | CASSLALAGVAGELFF | TGTGCCAGCAGCTTAGCCCTAGCGGGAGTCGCCGGGGAGCTGTTTTTT
TRBD1 | TRBJ1-5 | NA | TRBV7-8 | CASSSNGQGGQPQHF | TGTGCCAGCAGCTCCAACGGACAGGGGGGCCAGCCCCAGCATTTT
NA | TRBJ1-1 | NA | TRBV28 | CASSLATVNTEAFF | TGTGCCAGCAGTTTGGCAACGGTGAACACTGAAGCTTTCTTT
NA | TRBJ2-7 | NA | TRBV14 | CASSPTGYEQYF | TGTGCCAGCAGCCCCACGGGATACGAGCAGTACTTC
TRBD1 | TRBJ2-7 | NA | TRBV7-9 | CASSLGPGQGSLEQYF | TGTGCCAGCAGCTTAGGTCCGGGACAGGGGTCTCTCGAGCAGTACTTC
NA | TRBJ1-5 | NA | TRBV28 | CASTLGGGQPQHF | TGTGCCAGCACCCTGGGGGGCGGGCAGCCCCAGCATTTT
TRBD1 | TRBJ1-2 | NA | TRBV5-6 | CASSDEGQYYGYTF | TGTGCCAGCAGCGACGAGGGACAGTACTATGGCTACACCTTC
TRBD1 | TRBJ1-4 | NA | TRBV5-1 | CASRGQHNEKLFF | TGCGCCAGCAGGGGACAGCATAATGAAAAACTGTTTTTT
NA | TRBJ1-2 | NA | TRBV9 | CASSAGQTYGYTF | TGTGCCAGCAGCGCCGGACAGACCTATGGCTACACCTTC
TRBD1 | TRBJ1-5 | NA | TRBV28 | CASSPPGQGWNQPQHF | TGTGCCAGCAGTCCTCCGGGACAGGGTTGGAATCAGCCCCAGCATTTT
NA | TRBJ1-2 | NA | TRBV4-2 | CASSQDKDWDGYTF | TGTGCCAGCAGCCAAGATAAGGATTGGGATGGCTACACCTTC
TRBD1 | TRBJ2-5 | NA | TRBV5-1 | CASSPRTGGYQETQYF | TGCGCCAGCAGCCCGAGGACAGGCGGTTACCAAGAGACCCAGTACTTC
TRBD1 | TRBJ2-3 | NA | TRBV9 | CASSVGQGGTDTQYF | TGTGCCAGCAGCGTAGGACAGGGTGGCACAGATACGCAGTATTTT
TRBD1 | TRBJ2-5 | NA | TRBV18 | CASSQQQGMETQYF | TGTGCCAGCTCACAACAACAGGGGATGGAGACCCAGTACTTC
TRBD2 | TRBJ2-1 | NA | TRBV6-1 | CASSEEAGGLYNEQFF | TGTGCCAGCAGTGAAGAAGCGGGAGGGTTGTACAATGAGCAGTTCTTC
NA | TRBJ1-1 | NA | TRBV27 | CASSLSLNTEAFF | TGTGCCAGCAGTTTATCCTTGAACACTGAAGCTTTCTTT
NA | TRBJ2-1 | NA | TRBV12-5 | CASGSDSPRGEQFF | TGTGCTAGTGGTTCGGACAGCCCAAGGGGTGAGCAGTTCTTC
NA | TRBJ2-7 | NA | TRBV25-1 | CASNGGASYEQYF | TGTGCCAGCAATGGCGGGGCCTCCTACGAGCAGTACTTC
NA | TRBJ2-7 | NA | TRBV29-1 | CSVVFVQGSYEQYF | TGCAGCGTTGTATTCGTCCAGGGTTCCTACGAGCAGTACTTC